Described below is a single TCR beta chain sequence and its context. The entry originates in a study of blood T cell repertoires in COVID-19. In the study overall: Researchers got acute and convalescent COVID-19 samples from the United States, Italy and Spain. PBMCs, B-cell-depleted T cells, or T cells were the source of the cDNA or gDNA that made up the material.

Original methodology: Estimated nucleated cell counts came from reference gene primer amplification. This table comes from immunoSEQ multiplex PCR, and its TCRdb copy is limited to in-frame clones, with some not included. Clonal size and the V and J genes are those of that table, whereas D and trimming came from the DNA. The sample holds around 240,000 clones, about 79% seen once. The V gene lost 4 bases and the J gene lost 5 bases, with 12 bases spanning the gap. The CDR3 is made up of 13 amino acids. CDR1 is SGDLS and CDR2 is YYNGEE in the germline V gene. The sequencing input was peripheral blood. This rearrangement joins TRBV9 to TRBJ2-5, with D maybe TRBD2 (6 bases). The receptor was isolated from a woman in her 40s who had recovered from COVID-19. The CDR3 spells CASSRSSEETQYF. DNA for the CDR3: TGTGCCAGCAGCCGGTCTAGCGAGGAGACCCAGTACTTC. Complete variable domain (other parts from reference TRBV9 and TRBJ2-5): DSGVTQTPKHLITATGQRVTLRCSPRSGDLSVYWYQQSLDQGLQFLIQYYNGEERAKGNILERFSAQQFPDLHSELNLSSLELGDSALYFCASSRSSEETQYFGPGTRLLVL.